The 25 T cell receptor beta chains reported below all come from one sample, sequenced in a study of cytomegalovirus exposure and HLA in healthy donors. The table came from immunoSEQ multiplex PCR; TCRdb's copy has only in-frame clones and leaves some out. The table lists roughly 260,000 clones, about 87% of them singletons. Input material: PBMCs. The receptors come from a man in his late teens or twenties in good health and CMV-seronegative.

The CDR3 loop is CASSAYRYQGETQYF. The CDR3 DNA is TGTGCCAGCAGCGCCTACAGGTACCAAGGGGAGACCCAGTACTTC. V and J are TRBV9 and TRBJ2-5; weak D call: TRBD1 (5 bases). This CDR3 has 15 amino acids. V was pared by 3 bases and J by 5 bases, with 17 bases between. Germline V gene lookup returns CDR1 SGDLS and CDR2 YYNGEE.

On this clone: This same CDR3 is encoded by further DNA sequences in the sample. The rearrangement joins TRBV27 to TRBJ1-4, with D uncertain. CDR3 size: 13 residues. V lost 5 bases and J 0 bases, leaving 4 bases between the germline ends. The germline gives CDR1 MNHEY, CDR2 SMNVEV (reference sequence). The CDR3 region has the DNA TGTGCCAGCAGTCCTACAACTAATGAAAAACTGTTTTTT. Its translation is CASSPTTNEKLFF.

This chain connects TRBV5-1 to TRBJ1-6; D is ambiguous. The germline V gene encodes CDR1 SGHRS and CDR2 YFSETQ. Trimming took 0 bases from V and 7 from J, leaving 2 bases between them. CDR3 length: 12 amino acids. The CDR3 bases are TGCGCCAGCAGCTTGGCGAATTCACCCCTCCACTTT. The encoded protein is CASSLANSPLHF.

The chain uses TRBV28 and TRBJ1-1, with D possibly matching TRBD1 (6 bases). Looked up from germline, CDR1 is MDHEN and CDR2 is SYDVKM. Trimming stripped 7 bases from V and 3 bases from J, with 15 bases between. The CDR3 consists of 14 residues. The CDR3 sequence is CASISGGAHTEAFF. CDR3 bases: TGTGCCAGCATCTCGGGGGGGGCGCACACTGAAGCTTTCTTT. Full variable domain (missing parts from reference TRBV28 and TRBJ1-1): DVKVTQSSRYLVKRTGEKVFLECVQDMDHENMFWYRQDPGLGLRLIYFSYDVKMKEKGDIPEGYSVSREKKERFSLILESASTNQTSMYLCASISGGAHTEAFFGQGTRLTVV.

The chain is built from TRBV15 and TRBJ2-7, with D maybe TRBD2 (5 bases). CDR1 is LNHNV and CDR2 is YYDKDF in the germline V gene (reference sequence). Trimming took 6 bases from V and 0 from J, leaving 15 bases between them. The CDR3 has 15 amino acids. The CDR3, as DNA: TGTGCCACCAGAAACGCGGCGGGCACCTCCTACGAGCAGTACTTC. This gives the protein CATRNAAGTSYEQYF.

V is TRBV11-2 and J is TRBJ2-3; D not resolved. Germline CDR1 SGHAT, CDR2 FQNNGV. V lost 1 base to trimming and J lost 2 bases, with 4 bases between them. This CDR3 is 13 amino acids long. The CDR3 loop is CASSLVFTDTQYF. The CDR3 coding sequence is TGTGCCAGCAGCTTAGTATTCACAGATACGCAGTATTTT.

The rearrangement uses TRBV18 and TRBJ1-2; 8 bases are shared with TRBD1. Germline CDR1 reads KGHSH; CDR2 reads LQKENI. Unmatched junction bases numbered 9, after V lost 6 bases and J lost 6 bases. This CDR3 region has 14 residues. Here the CDR3 reads CASSLRQGSDGYTF. The DNA for the CDR3 is TGTGCCAGCTCGTTAAGACAGGGGTCCGATGGCTACACCTTC.

The chain couples TRBV19 to TRBJ1-5, with 8 bases that match TRBD1. V dropped 5 bases and J dropped 4; count of bases not matched to a gene: 4. The CDR3 runs to 14 residues. Per germline, CDR1 LNHDA and CDR2 SQIVND (reference sequence). The CDR3 sequence: CASSRQGRNQPQHF. In DNA, the CDR3 is TGTGCCAGTAGTCGACAGGGGCGGAATCAGCCCCAGCATTTT.

V usage is TRBV4-1 and J usage is TRBJ2-7, with D possibly TRBD1 on 6 matching bases. Per the germline V gene, CDR1 is MGHRA and CDR2 is YSYEKL. The V gene lost 0 bases and the J gene lost 1 base, with 10 bases spanning the gap. This CDR3 contains 15 residues. Written as DNA, the CDR3 is TGCGCCAGCAGCCAAGATGGGACATCTTCCTACGAGCAGTACTTC. The encoded protein is CASSQDGTSSYEQYF.

This clone was found a few times. The chain has TRBV6-5 and TRBJ1-2; 7 nucleotides line up with TRBD1. J lost 8 bases, V lost 6 bases, and 12 bases had no gene match. The CDR3 runs to 14 residues. The germline V gene encodes CDR1 MNHEY and CDR2 SVGAGI. This CDR3 is CASRRGRQGSGYTF. In nucleotides, the CDR3 is TGTGCCAGCAGACGAGGGAGACAGGGATCCGGCTACACCTTC.

The chain employs TRBV4-1 and TRBJ2-1; 12 positions agree with TRBD2. Germline V gene data show CDR1 as MGHRA and CDR2 as YSYEKL. After removal of 6 bases from V and 6 bases from J, the junction contained 0 bases not matched to a gene. The CDR3 is made up of 13 amino acids. The CDR3 is CASRLAGGNEQFF. CDR3 in DNA: TGCGCCAGCAGACTAGCGGGAGGCAATGAGCAGTTCTTC.

The CDR3 sequence: CASSQEEGASYEQYF. The CDR3, as DNA: TGCGCCAGCAGCCAAGAGGAGGGGGCTTCGTACGAGCAGTACTTC. The chain is built from TRBV4-3 and TRBJ2-7; D might be TRBD1 (7 bases). Germline V gene lookup returns CDR1 LGHNA and CDR2 YSLEER. The ends were cut back, 0 bases at V and 4 bases at J, with 13 bases in the middle. CDR3 size: 15 residues.

This clone occurred a few times. The chain joins TRBV7-9 to TRBJ1-2; 7 bases line up with TRBD1. V lost 10 bases, J lost 4 bases, and 3 bases stayed unmatched. The CDR3 consists of 11 residues. Germline V gene lookup returns CDR1 SEHNR and CDR2 FQNEAQ (reference sequence). The CDR3 loop is CATGQFYGYTF. The CDR3, as DNA: TGTGCCACGGGACAGTTCTATGGCTACACCTTC.

This rearrangement joins TRBV7-8 to TRBJ2-7, with 8 bases matching TRBD1. J was trimmed by 2 bases and V by 2 bases; bases with no gene match: 5. The CDR3 is made up of 15 amino acids. Germline V CDR1 and CDR2: SGHVS, FQNEAQ. The CDR3 reads CASSLPSTGAYEQYF. The CDR3 DNA reads as TGTGCCAGCAGCTTACCCTCGACAGGGGCCTACGAGCAGTACTTC.

The gene calls are TRBV14 and TRBJ2-6, with TRBD2 identical over 8 bases. The CDR3 spans 17 residues. Germline V lookup: CDR1 SGHDN, CDR2 FVKESK. J was trimmed by 4 bases and V by 1 base; bases with no gene match: 6. CDR3 sequence: CASSQGGLVVGANVLTF. In DNA form, the CDR3 reads TGTGCCAGCAGCCAAGGGGGACTAGTGGTCGGGGCCAACGTCCTGACTTTC.

This clone was picked up a small number of times. The V gene is TRBV6-1, the J gene TRBJ2-5, with TRBD1 as a possible D gene (6 bases). The CDR3 length is 14 residues. Germline V gene lookup returns CDR1 MNHNS and CDR2 SASEGT. V dropped 4 bases and J dropped 1 base, with 10 bases sitting between them. The CDR3 DNA reads TGTGCCAGCAGTGGCCGGGACACCCAAGAGACCCAGTACTTC. It specifies CASSGRDTQETQYF.

The V call is TRBV5-1, the J call TRBJ2-5, with D possibly matching TRBD2 (5 bases). The V end lost 2 bases, the J end lost 2 bases, and 10 bases lay between the germline ends. Looked up from germline, CDR1 is SGHRS and CDR2 is YFSETQ. The CDR3 runs 14 residues. The CDR3 sequence is CASSFWSGQETQYF. In nucleotides, the CDR3 is TGCGCCAGCAGCTTCTGGAGCGGACAAGAGACCCAGTACTTC.

This clone was seen only once. The CDR3 DNA reads TGTGCCAGCAGCGTTGGAGGGCACTACGAGCAGTACTTC. This gives the protein CASSVGGHYEQYF. The rearrangement uses TRBV5-6 and TRBJ2-7, with D possibly being TRBD2 (6 bases). Germline CDR1 and CDR2: SGHDT and YYEEEE. V gave up 4 bases and J gave up 3 bases, with 11 bases separating them. CDR3 length: 13 amino acids.

J is TRBJ2-2 and V is TRBV27, with D unclear. This CDR3 comprises 13 residues. V was cut by 4 bases and J by 5 bases, with 8 bases left in between. Per the germline V gene, CDR1 is MNHEY and CDR2 is SMNVEV (reference sequence). The CDR3 reads CASSWRGTGELFF. The CDR3 nucleotides are TGTGCCAGCAGTTGGAGAGGAACCGGGGAGCTGTTTTTT.

The gene calls are TRBV6-5 and TRBJ1-4; D may be TRBD1 (5 bases). Germline V gives CDR1 MNHEY, CDR2 SVGAGI. CDR3 length: 14 amino acids. V lost 5 bases and J 7 bases, leaving 14 bases between the germline ends. CDR3 bases: TGTGCCAGCAGTGGTACGGGGGTAGGTGAAAAACTGTTTTTT. Translated, it gives CASSGTGVGEKLFF.

The chain employs TRBV7-3 and TRBJ2-2, with D maybe TRBD1 (6 bases). The CDR3 length is 15 residues. Germline V gene sequence: CDR1 SGHTA, CDR2 FQGTGA. Between the trimmed V and J ends, which lost 6 bases and 5 bases, there was a span of 16 bases. CDR3 in DNA: TGTGCCAGCAGGGAACAGGGTTTGGGTACCGGGGAGCTGTTTTTT. Translation: CASREQGLGTGELFF.

The gene calls are TRBV6-6 and TRBJ2-1; the match to TRBD2 covers 14 bases. Per the germline V gene, CDR1 is MNHNY and CDR2 is SVGAGI (reference sequence). This CDR3 has 15 residues. The ends lost 6 bases at V and 7 bases at J; junction bases unmatched: 5. CDR3 sequence (DNA): TGTGCCAGCAGAACCCGACTAGCGGGAGGGAATGAGCAGTTCTTC. Its translation: CASRTRLAGGNEQFF.

The chain carries TRBV7-9 and TRBJ1-3; a possible D gene is TRBD1 (5 bases). This CDR3 has 18 amino acids. Per germline, CDR1 SEHNR and CDR2 FQNEAQ (reference sequence). The germline V and J ends were trimmed by 7 bases and 4 bases, with 26 bases remaining between them. The CDR3 region has the DNA TGTGCCAGCACCGGGGGGTTAGGTTCAAGTGTAACGGGAAACACCATATATTTT. It translates to CASTGGLGSSVTGNTIYF.

This clone was recorded only once. This chain connects TRBV18 to TRBJ2-7; TRBD1 is a possible D gene (6 bases). This CDR3 is built from 15 residues. CDR1 and CDR2 (germline): KGHSH, LQKENI. Trimming removed 3 bases from V and 0 bases from J, with 12 bases in between. The CDR3 spells CASSPVRQASYEQYF. CDR3 DNA sequence: TGTGCCAGCTCACCCGTACGACAGGCCTCCTACGAGCAGTACTTC.

The table lists this clone with a few counts. This chain uses TRBV23-1 with TRBJ1-6; tentative D call: TRBD1 (6 bases). TRBV23-1 is treated as an ORF (open reading frame) with a function not yet certain. This CDR3 has 14 amino acids. V was cut by 4 bases and J by 7 bases, with 11 bases left in between. CDR3 nucleotide sequence: TGCGCCAGCAGTCGGACAGTAGCGAATTCACCCCTCCACTTT. Protein product: CASSRTVANSPLHF.